This TCR beta chain was captured in a study of beta chain features in type 1 diabetes. Whole-study findings and limits: A potential influence of HLA type upon TCRB rearrangement remained unresolved herein. Naive, central memory and regulatory TCRB repertoires appeared more similar among patients than healthy donors.

The length of the CDR3 is 12 residues. The V and J ends lost 7 bases and 5 bases, in that order; junction bases with no gene match: 3. In germline, CDR1 is LNHDA, CDR2 SQIVND (reference sequence). The whole isolated RNA underwent reverse transcription, so sequencing captured expressed TCRB transcripts. The protocol was immunoSEQ multiplex PCR, while the TCRdb copy is restricted to in-frame clones and leaves out a portion. The sample consists of 200,000 to 250,000 clones, around 65% of them appearing once. Heparinised blood was drawn once per donor, averaging roughly 120 mL. With respect to this clone: The antigen remains undetermined. This same CDR3 is encoded by further DNA sequences in the sample.

V is TRBV19 and J is TRBJ2-5; 8 bases are shared with TRBD2. The sequence was obtained from a man younger than 45 in good health. The sequenced sample was naive CD4+ T cells from blood. This CDR3 is CASTPGGETQYF. CDR3 sequence (DNA): TGTGCCAGTACTCCGGGAGGGGAGACCCAGTACTTC.